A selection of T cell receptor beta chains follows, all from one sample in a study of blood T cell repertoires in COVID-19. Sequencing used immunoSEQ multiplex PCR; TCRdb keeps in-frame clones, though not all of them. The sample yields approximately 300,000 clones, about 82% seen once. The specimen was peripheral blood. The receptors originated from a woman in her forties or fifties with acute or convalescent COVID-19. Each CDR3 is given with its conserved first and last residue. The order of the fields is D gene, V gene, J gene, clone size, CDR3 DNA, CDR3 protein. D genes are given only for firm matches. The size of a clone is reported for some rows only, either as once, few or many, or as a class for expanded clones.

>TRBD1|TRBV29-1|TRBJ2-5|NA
TGCAGCGTACTAACCGGGACAGGGGTTGGGGAGACCCAGTACTTC
CSVLTGTGVGETQYF
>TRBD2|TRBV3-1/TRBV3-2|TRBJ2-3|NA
TGTGCCAGCAGCCAAGACCTCCCAGCGTACGGGGGGACAGATACGCAGTATTTT
CASSQDLPAYGGTDTQYF
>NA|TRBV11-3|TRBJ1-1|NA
TGTGCCAGCAGCTTAAATGGACAGTCGAACACTGAAGCTTTCTTT
CASSLNGQSNTEAFF
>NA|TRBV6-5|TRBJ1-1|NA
TGTGCCAGCAGTTACTCGCAACAGGACCCTAAAACTTTCTTT
CASSYSQQDPKTFF
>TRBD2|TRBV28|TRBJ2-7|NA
TGTGCCAGCAGTTTGTCGCAGGGGACTAGCGGGAGGGCCTACGAGCAGTACTTC
CASSLSQGTSGRAYEQYF
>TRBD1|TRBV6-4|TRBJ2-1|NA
TGTGCCAGCAGTGACTCGAACAGGGGGAAGAATGAGCAGTTCTTC
CASSDSNRGKNEQFF
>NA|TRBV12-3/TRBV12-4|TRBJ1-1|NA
TGTGCCAGCAGTTTCTTCGGGATGGCTTTCTTT
CASSFFGMAFF
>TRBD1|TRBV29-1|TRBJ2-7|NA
TGCAGCGGCCTGACAGGGGCCTACGAGCAGTACTTC
CSGLTGAYEQYF
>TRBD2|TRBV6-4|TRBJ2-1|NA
TGTGCCAGCAGTGACTCCCCTACTGCGGGGGGCTACAATGAGCAGTTCTTC
CASSDSPTAGGYNEQFF
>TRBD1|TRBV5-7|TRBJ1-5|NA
TGTGCCAGCAGCACGGGACAGGGGAGTCAGCCCCAGCATTTT
CASSTGQGSQPQHF
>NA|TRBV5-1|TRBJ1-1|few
TGCGCCAGCAGCTTTTCCGGGAACACTGAAGCTTTCTTT
CASSFSGNTEAFF
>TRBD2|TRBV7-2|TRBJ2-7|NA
TGTGCCAGCAGTTCGCCGGGACTAGCGAGCAGCTCCTACGAGCAGTACTTC
CASSSPGLASSSYEQYF
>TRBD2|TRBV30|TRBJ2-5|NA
TGTGCCTGGAGGGGACCGGGACTAGAAGAACGGACCCAGTACTTC
CAWRGPGLEERTQYF
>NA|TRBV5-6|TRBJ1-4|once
TGTGCCAGCAGCCCCGGTTGGGGGGCAACTAATGAAAAACTGTTTTTT
CASSPGWGATNEKLFF
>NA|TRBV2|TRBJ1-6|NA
TGTGCCAGCAGAGCCCGGGACTCCGATAATTCACCCCTCCACTTT
CASRARDSDNSPLHF
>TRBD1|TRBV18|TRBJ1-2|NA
TGTGCCAGCTCACTCTCCGGGACAGATGGCTACACCTTC
CASSLSGTDGYTF
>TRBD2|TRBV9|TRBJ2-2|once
TGTGCCAGCAGCGAGAGACTAGCGGCCCTCACCGGGGAGCTGTTTTTT
CASSERLAALTGELFF
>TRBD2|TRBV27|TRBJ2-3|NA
TGTGCCAGCAGCCCGGTGGGCGGGAGGCCAGATACGCAGTATTTT
CASSPVGGRPDTQYF
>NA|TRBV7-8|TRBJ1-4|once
TGTGCCAGCAGCTTCTTCGGACATGACGAAAAACTGTTTTTT
CASSFFGHDEKLFF
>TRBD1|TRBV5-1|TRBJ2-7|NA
TGCGCCAGCAGCTTTTCGACAGGGGCTTCCTACGAGCAGTACTTC
CASSFSTGASYEQYF
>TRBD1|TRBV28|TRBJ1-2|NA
TGTGCCAGCAGTTCGGGGACAGGGAGCTATGGCTACACCTTC
CASSSGTGSYGYTF
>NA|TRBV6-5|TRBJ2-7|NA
TGTGCCAGCAGTTACGTGGCGGGATCGTCCTACGAGCAGTACTTC
CASSYVAGSSYEQYF
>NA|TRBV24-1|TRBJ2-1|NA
TGTGCCACCAGCCCCCCCGGGACAAGGGACGTGAATGAGCAGTTCTTC
CATSPPGTRDVNEQFF
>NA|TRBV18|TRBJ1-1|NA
TGTGCCAGCTCACCACCGGCTCGGGGGGGGACTGAAGCTTTCTTT
CASSPPARGGTEAFF
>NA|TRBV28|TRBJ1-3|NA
TGTGCCAGCAGTCCTAACAGGGTTAGCGCTGGAAACACCATATATTTT
CASSPNRVSAGNTIYF
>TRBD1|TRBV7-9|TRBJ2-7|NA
TGTGCCAGCAGCTTGGCCCAGACAGGGGTCTACGAGCAGTACTTC
CASSLAQTGVYEQYF
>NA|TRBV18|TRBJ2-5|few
TGTGCCAGCTCACCAGCCGGGGAGACCCAGTACTTC
CASSPAGETQYF
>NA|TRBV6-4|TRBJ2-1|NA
TGTGCCAGCAGCCTGAGGGCGGTGAGCTCCTACAATGAGCAGTTCTTC
CASSLRAVSSYNEQFF
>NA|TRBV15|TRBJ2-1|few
TGTGCCACCAGCAGGGGCGGGAACATGTATGACAATGAGCAGTTCTTC
CATSRGGNMYDNEQFF
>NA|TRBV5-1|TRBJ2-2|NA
TGCGCCAGCAGCTTGGAACACGTAACGAACACCGGGGAGCTGTTTTTT
CASSLEHVTNTGELFF
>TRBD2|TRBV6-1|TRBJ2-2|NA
TGTGCCAGCAGTGTAGCCCTGGGGGGGGTCGGCACCGGGGAGCTGTTTTTT
CASSVALGGVGTGELFF
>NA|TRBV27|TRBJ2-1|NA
TGTGCCAGCTCAGGGGTTAGCTCCTACAATGAGCAGTTCTTC
CASSGVSSYNEQFF
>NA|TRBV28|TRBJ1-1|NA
TGTGCCAGCAACCCCGCAAGCCTCTCCACTGAAGCTTTCTTT
CASNPASLSTEAFF
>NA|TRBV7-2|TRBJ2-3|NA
TGTGCCAGCAGCCCGGGACTCCTGAGCACAGATACGCAGTATTTT
CASSPGLLSTDTQYF
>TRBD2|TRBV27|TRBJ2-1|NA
TGTGCCAGCAGTTTTGCGGGAGGCACCTACAATGAGCAGTTCTTC
CASSFAGGTYNEQFF
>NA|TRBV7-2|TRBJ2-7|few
TGTGCCAGCAGCTTAGCTCAGCGGTACGAGCAGTACTTC
CASSLAQRYEQYF
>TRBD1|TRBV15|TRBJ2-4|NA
TGTGCCACCAGCAGAGAAGACAGGGGAAACATTCAGTACTTC
CATSREDRGNIQYF
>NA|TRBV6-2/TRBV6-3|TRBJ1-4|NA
TGTGCCAGCAGTTACGCGGGACGGACTAATGAAAAACTGTTTTTT
CASSYAGRTNEKLFF
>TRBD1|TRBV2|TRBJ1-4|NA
TGTGCCAGCATCGGGACAGGCAATGAAAAACTGTTTTTT
CASIGTGNEKLFF
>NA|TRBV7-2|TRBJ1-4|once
TGTGCCAGCAGCCTACGCTACAGTCTTACTAATGAAAAACTGTTTTTT
CASSLRYSLTNEKLFF
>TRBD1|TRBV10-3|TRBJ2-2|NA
TGTGCCATCAGTGACGAACAGGGGACCGGGGAGCTGTTTTTT
CAISDEQGTGELFF